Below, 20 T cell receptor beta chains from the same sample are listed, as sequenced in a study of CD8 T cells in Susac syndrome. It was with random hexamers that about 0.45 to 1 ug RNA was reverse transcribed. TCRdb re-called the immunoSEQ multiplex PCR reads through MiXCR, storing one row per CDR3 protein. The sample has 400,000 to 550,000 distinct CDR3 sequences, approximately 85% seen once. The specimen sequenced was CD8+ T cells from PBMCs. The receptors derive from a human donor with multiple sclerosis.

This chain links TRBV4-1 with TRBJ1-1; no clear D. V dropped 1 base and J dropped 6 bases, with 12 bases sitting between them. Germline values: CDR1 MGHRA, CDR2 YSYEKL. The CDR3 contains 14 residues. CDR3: CASSQVGISPEAFF. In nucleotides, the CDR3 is TGCGCCAGCAGCCAAGTCGGTATATCCCCTGAAGCTTTCTTT.

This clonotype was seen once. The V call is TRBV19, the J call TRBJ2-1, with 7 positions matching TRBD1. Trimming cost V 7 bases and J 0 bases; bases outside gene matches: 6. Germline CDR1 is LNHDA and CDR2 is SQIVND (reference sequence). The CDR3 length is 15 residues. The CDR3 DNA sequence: TGTGCCAGTACCGCGACAGGGAGCTCCTACAATGAGCAGTTCTTC. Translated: CASTATGSSYNEQFF.

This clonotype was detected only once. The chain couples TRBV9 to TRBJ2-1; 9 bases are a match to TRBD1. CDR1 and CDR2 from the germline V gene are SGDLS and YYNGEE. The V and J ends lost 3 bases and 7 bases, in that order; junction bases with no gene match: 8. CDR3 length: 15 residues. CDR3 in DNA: TGTGCCAGCAGCGAGGGGACAGGGATGTTTAATGAGCAGTTCTTC. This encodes CASSEGTGMFNEQFF.

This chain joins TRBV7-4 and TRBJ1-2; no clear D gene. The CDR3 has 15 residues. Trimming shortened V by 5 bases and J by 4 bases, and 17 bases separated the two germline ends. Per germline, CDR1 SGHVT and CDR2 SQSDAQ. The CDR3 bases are TGTGCCAGCAGCCCAGAGGTCGGGTTCGGCTATGGCTACACCTTC. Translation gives CASSPEVGFGYGYTF.

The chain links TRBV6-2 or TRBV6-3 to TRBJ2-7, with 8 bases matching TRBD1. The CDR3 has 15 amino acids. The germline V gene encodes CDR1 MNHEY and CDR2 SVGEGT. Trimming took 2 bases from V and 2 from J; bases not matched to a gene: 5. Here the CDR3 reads CASSYPDRETYEQYF. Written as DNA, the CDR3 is TGTGCCAGCAGTTACCCGGACAGGGAGACCTACGAGCAGTACTTC.

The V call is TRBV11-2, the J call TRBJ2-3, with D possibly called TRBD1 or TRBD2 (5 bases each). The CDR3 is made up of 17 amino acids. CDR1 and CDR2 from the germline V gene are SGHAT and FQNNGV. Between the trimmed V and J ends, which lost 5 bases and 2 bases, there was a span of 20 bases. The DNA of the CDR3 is TGTGCCAGCAGCCGAGGGGACCCTTCCCCGTACACAGATACGCAGTATTTT. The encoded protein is CASSRGDPSPYTDTQYF.

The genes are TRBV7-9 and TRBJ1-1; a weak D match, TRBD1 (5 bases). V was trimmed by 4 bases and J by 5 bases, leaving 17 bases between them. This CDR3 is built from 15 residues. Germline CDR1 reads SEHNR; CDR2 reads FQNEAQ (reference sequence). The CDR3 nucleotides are TGTGCCAGCAGCTCTGAAATGACAGTTCCTACTGAAGCTTTCTTT. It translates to CASSSEMTVPTEAFF.

CDR3 coding DNA: TGTGCCAGCAGGCCAGGGGAGCAGCCCCAGCATTTT. Its translation: CASRPGEQPQHF. V usage is TRBV6-1 and J usage is TRBJ1-5; D possibly corresponds to TRBD1 (6 bases). The ends were cut back, 6 bases at V and 7 bases at J, with 10 bases in the middle. Germline-derived CDR1 and CDR2 are MNHNS and SASEGT. The CDR3 length is 12 residues.

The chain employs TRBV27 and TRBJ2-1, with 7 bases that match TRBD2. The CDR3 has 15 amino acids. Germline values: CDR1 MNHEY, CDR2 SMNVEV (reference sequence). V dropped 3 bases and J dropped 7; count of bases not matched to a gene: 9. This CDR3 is CASSFTASGDNEQFF. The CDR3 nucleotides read TGTGCCAGCAGTTTTACGGCTAGCGGAGATAATGAGCAGTTCTTC.

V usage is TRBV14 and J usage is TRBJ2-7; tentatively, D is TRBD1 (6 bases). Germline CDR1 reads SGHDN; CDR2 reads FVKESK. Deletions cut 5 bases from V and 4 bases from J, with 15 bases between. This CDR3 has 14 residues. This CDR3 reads CASSSDSQLYEQYF. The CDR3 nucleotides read TGTGCCAGCAGCTCGGACAGCCAATTATACGAGCAGTACTTC.

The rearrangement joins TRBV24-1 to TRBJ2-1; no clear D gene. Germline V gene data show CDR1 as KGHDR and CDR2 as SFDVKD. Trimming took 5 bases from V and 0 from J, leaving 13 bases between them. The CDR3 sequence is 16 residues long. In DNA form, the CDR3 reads TGTGCCACCAGTGGTTCGGGCAGGAGCTCCTACAATGAGCAGTTCTTC. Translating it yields CATSGSGRSSYNEQFF.

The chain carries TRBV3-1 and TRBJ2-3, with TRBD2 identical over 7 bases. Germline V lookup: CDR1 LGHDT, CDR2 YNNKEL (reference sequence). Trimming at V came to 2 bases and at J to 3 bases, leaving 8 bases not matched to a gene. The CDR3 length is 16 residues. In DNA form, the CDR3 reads TGTGCCAGCAGCCAAACTAGCGCCATCAGGACAGATACGCAGTATTTT. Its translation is CASSQTSAIRTDTQYF.

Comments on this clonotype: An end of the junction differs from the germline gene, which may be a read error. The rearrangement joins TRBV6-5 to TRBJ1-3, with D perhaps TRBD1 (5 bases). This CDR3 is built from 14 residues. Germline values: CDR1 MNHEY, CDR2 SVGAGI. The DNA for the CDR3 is TGTGCCGGCAGTTCGTACAGGATGGGAAACACCATATATTTT. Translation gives CAGSSYRMGNTIYF.

This CDR3 reads CSVEASSYEQYF. CDR3 nucleotide sequence: TGCAGCGTTGAGGCCAGTTCCTACGAGCAGTACTTC. V gene TRBV29-1 combines with J gene TRBJ2-7; D remains unclear. CDR3 length equals 12 residues. The V gene's germline CDR1 is SQVTM and CDR2 ANQGSEA. Between the trimmed V and J ends, which lost 3 bases and 1 base, there was a span of 7 bases.

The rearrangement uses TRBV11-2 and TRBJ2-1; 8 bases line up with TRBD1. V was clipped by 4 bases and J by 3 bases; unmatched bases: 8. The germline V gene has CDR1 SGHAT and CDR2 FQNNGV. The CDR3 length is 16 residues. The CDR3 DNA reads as TGTGCCAGCAGCTCAGACAGGGGCAATAGCTACAATGAGCAGTTCTTC. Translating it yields CASSSDRGNSYNEQFF.

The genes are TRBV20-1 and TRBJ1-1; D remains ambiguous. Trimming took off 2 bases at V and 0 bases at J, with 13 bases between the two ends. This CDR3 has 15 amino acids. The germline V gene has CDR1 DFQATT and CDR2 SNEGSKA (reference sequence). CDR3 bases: TGCAGTGCTAGACCGACGGAACCCATGAACACTGAAGCTTTCTTT. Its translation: CSARPTEPMNTEAFF.

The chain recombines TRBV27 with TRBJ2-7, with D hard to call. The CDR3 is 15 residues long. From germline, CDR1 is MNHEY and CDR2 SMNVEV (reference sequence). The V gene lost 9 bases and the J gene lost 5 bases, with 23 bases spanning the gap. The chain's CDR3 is CASRFMTAPGDEQYF. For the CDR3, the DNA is TGTGCCAGTCGGTTCATGACGGCCCCTGGGGACGAGCAGTACTTC.

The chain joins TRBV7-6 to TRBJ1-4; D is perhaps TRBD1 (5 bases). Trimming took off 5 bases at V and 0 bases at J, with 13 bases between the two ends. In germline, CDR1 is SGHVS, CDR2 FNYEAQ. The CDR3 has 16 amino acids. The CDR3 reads CASSTTTRATNEKLFF. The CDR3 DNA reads TGTGCCAGCAGCACTACAACCAGGGCAACTAATGAAAAACTGTTTTTT.

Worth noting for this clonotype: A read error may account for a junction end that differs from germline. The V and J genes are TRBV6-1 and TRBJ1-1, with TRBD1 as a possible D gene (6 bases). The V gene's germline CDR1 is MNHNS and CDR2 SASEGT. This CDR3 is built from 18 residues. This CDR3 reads CASSHSGGGGWRNTEVFF. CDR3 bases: TGTGCCAGCAGTCATTCAGGCGGCGGGGGCTGGAGGAACACTGAAGTTTTCTTT.

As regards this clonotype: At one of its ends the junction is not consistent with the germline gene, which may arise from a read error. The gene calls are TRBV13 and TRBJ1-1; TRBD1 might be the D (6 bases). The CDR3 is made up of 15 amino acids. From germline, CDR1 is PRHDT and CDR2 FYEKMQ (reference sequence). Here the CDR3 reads CASGLIAGEETEAFF. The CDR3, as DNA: TGTGCCAGCGGCTTAATCGCAGGGGAGGAAACTGAAGCTTTCTTT. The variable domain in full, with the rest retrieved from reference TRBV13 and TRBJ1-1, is AAGVIQSPRHLIKEKRETATLKCYPIPRHDTVYWYQQGPGQDPQFLISFYEKMQSDKGSIPDRFSAQQFSDYHSELNMSSLELGDSALYFCASGLIAGEETEAFFGQGTRLTVV.